The rows below give T cell receptor beta chains drawn from one sample of a study of blood T cell repertoires in COVID-19. Some clones are missing from TCRdb's copy, which holds only in-frame ones; the method was immunoSEQ multiplex PCR. Of some 270,000 clones listed, 65% to 85% are singletons. The sequenced material came from PBMCs or T cells enriched from blood (not recorded which). The receptors stem from a man aged 50 to 59 who had recovered from COVID-19. Both conserved end residues are part of each CDR3. D genes are given only for firm matches. Clone sizes are given selectively: once, few, many, or a class where the clone is expanded.

d_call	clone_size	j_call	v_call	cdr3_nt	cdr3_aa
TRBD2	-	TRBJ2-7	TRBV4-3	TGCGCCAGCAGCTCGCGACTAGCGGGAGGCACCTCCTACGAGCAGTACTTC	CASSSRLAGGTSYEQYF
TRBD1	-	TRBJ2-5	TRBV18	TGTGCCAGCTCACCAGAGACAGGGGGCGCAGGGACCCAGTACTTC	CASSPETGGAGTQYF
-	-	TRBJ2-3	TRBV24-1	TGTGCCACCAGTGATTACAGCTATACGCAGTATTTT	CATSDYSYTQYF
TRBD1	-	TRBJ1-2	TRBV4-2	TGTGCCAGCAGCCAAGGGGAAGGGACAGCTTATGGCTACACCTTC	CASSQGEGTAYGYTF
-	once	TRBJ1-3	TRBV5-5	TGTGCCAGCAGCCCTCGCCTTCTTTGGGCCAGGGGTTTTGGTGGAAACACCATATATTTT	CASSPRLLWARGFGGNTIYF
-	-	TRBJ1-5	TRBV29-1	TGCAGCGTCACTGCGGGGGACGGTCAGCCCCAGCATTTT	CSVTAGDGQPQHF
-	-	TRBJ1-2	TRBV20-1	TGCAGTGCTTGGAGCTATGGCTACACCTTC	CSAWSYGYTF
-	-	TRBJ2-5	TRBV7-9	TGTGCCAGCAGCTTAGGGCTAGCGCCGTACTTC	CASSLGLAPYF
TRBD1	-	TRBJ1-5	TRBV20-1	TGCAGTGCTCTCAGGGGGCAGCCCCAGCATTTT	CSALRGQPQHF
-	-	TRBJ1-5	TRBV20-1	TGCAGTGCTAGTTTTTTGGGAGGCAATCAGCCCCAGCATTTT	CSASFLGGNQPQHF
-	-	TRBJ1-4	TRBV4-1	TGCGCCAGCAGCCAGAGGCCTGCGGGCGGAACTAATGAAAAACTGTTTTTT	CASSQRPAGGTNEKLFF
TRBD2	-	TRBJ2-7	TRBV14	TGTGCCAGCAGCCAAGACCGGGGGCTAGCGGGAGTTGAAGAGCAGTACTTC	CASSQDRGLAGVEEQYF
-	-	TRBJ2-2	TRBV6-2/TRBV6-3	TGTGCCAGCAGTTACTCGACTTTAAGGACCGGGGAGCTGTTTTTT	CASSYSTLRTGELFF
TRBD2	once	TRBJ2-5	TRBV10-1	TGCGCCAGCAGTGAGGCTAGCGGGATTACGGAGACCCAGTACTTC	CASSEASGITETQYF
TRBD1	-	TRBJ1-6	TRBV30	TGTGCCTTGACAATGGGACAGGGGTATAATTCACCCCTCCACTTT	CALTMGQGYNSPLHF
TRBD1	-	TRBJ1-1	TRBV13	TGTGCCAGCAGCCGACAAACCCTGGGACAGTTGAACACTGAAGCTTTCTTT	CASSRQTLGQLNTEAFF
TRBD1	-	TRBJ1-2	TRBV6-1	TGTGCCAGCAGTGAAGCGGGACAGGGGGCGGATGGCTACACCTTC	CASSEAGQGADGYTF
-	-	TRBJ1-4	TRBV27	TGTGCCAGCAGTCCAAGGGGGGGTAGGCATGAAAAACTGTTTTTT	CASSPRGGRHEKLFF
-	-	TRBJ1-1	TRBV10-3	TGTGCCAGCGGGAACACTGAAGCTTTCTTT	CASGNTEAFF
-	-	TRBJ1-1	TRBV7-9	TGTGCCAGCCCCGAGGCTTTCTTT	CASPEAFF
-	-	TRBJ2-7	TRBV6-2/TRBV6-3	TGTGCCAGCAGTCTCTACGCCCCTCCCTACGAGCAGTACTTC	CASSLYAPPYEQYF
-	-	TRBJ2-7	TRBV30	TGTGCCTGGAAGAGGGCCCTGAGAGACGAGCAGTACTTC	CAWKRALRDEQYF
TRBD2	-	TRBJ2-7	TRBV3-1/TRBV3-2	TGTGCCAGCAGCCAAGGACTAGCCACTCGGGAGCAGTACTTC	CASSQGLATREQYF
-	-	TRBJ1-1	TRBV12-3/TRBV12-4	TGTGCCAGCAGTTTAGGAGGGAACACTGAAGCTTTCTTT	CASSLGGNTEAFF
-	-	TRBJ1-1	TRBV3-1/TRBV3-2	TGTGCCAGCCGGTACTGGGGGGGGATGAACACTGAAGCTTTCTTT	CASRYWGGMNTEAFF
-	-	TRBJ1-5	TRBV16	TGTGCCAGCAGCCGTTCGGCCGGGTCGATAAACAATCAGCCCCAGCATTTT	CASSRSAGSINNQPQHF
TRBD1	-	TRBJ2-4	TRBV4-1	TGCGCCAGCACCGCCAGCCGGGACAGGGCGACCAAAAACATTCAGTACTTC	CASTASRDRATKNIQYF
TRBD2	-	TRBJ2-1	TRBV9	TGTGCCAGCAGCGTAGCTGGACTAGCGGGGGTAAATGAGCAGTTCTTC	CASSVAGLAGVNEQFF
-	-	TRBJ2-3	TRBV9	TGTGCCAGCAGCGTAGGGGCTAGCCCTGGCACAGATACGCAGTATTTT	CASSVGASPGTDTQYF
-	once	TRBJ1-3	TRBV7-3	TGTGCCAGCAGCTTAAACAGTCTCGCTGGAAACACCATATATTTT	CASSLNSLAGNTIYF
TRBD2	-	TRBJ2-1	TRBV27	TGTGCCAGCAGCCGAAGGGAGGGGTATGAGCAGTTCTTC	CASSRREGYEQFF
-	-	TRBJ2-2	TRBV10-3	TGTGCCATCAGTGTCAGGCAGGGTGGGAACACCGGGGAGCTGTTTTTT	CAISVRQGGNTGELFF
TRBD2	-	TRBJ2-3	TRBV9	TGTGCCAGCAGCGTAGGGTCTAGCGGAGGCACAGATACGCAGTATTTT	CASSVGSSGGTDTQYF
TRBD2	once	TRBJ2-7	TRBV3-1/TRBV3-2	TGTGCCAGCAGCCAAGTGAGCGGGAGGGCCTACGAGCAGTACTTC	CASSQVSGRAYEQYF
-	-	TRBJ2-7	TRBV4-1	TGCGCCAGCAGCCTTACGGGCTACGAGCAGTACTTC	CASSLTGYEQYF
TRBD1	few	TRBJ1-2	TRBV7-9	TGTGCCAGCAGCTCCGGGACAGGGTCCGTAGTTTTCAACTATGGCTACACCTTC	CASSSGTGSVVFNYGYTF
TRBD1	-	TRBJ1-1	TRBV3-1/TRBV3-2	TGTGCCAGCACAGGGGGCACTGAAGCTTTCTTT	CASTGGTEAFF
-	-	TRBJ1-1	TRBV7-9	TGTGCCAGCAGCAGCGAGGTGGCAGTTGAAGCTTTCTTT	CASSSEVAVEAFF
-	few	TRBJ2-2	TRBV5-1	TGCGCCAGCAGCTTGCGGCGCGGGAAGACCGGGGAGCTGTTTTTT	CASSLRRGKTGELFF
-	-	TRBJ1-4	TRBV19	TGTGCCAGTTCTGAAGGGGCAACTAATGAAAAACTGTTTTTT	CASSEGATNEKLFF
-	-	TRBJ1-5	TRBV28	TGTGCCAGCATGAGCCAGGGAGGGAATCAGCCCCAGCATTTT	CASMSQGGNQPQHF
-	-	TRBJ1-2	TRBV12-3/TRBV12-4	TGTGCCAGCAGCCAAATCAGGGAGGGGGGCTACACCTTC	CASSQIREGGYTF
TRBD2	once	TRBJ2-7	TRBV11-3	TGTGCCAGCAGCCCCTATTTAGCGGGAGGGAACGAGCAGTACTTC	CASSPYLAGGNEQYF
TRBD1	few	TRBJ1-1	TRBV18	TGTGCCAGCTCACCCATGACAGGGGAAGCTTTCTTT	CASSPMTGEAFF
-	once	TRBJ1-1	TRBV18	TGTGCCAGCTCACCCCCTTCGGTCAACACTGAAGCTTTCTTT	CASSPPSVNTEAFF
-	once	TRBJ2-5	TRBV5-4	TGTGCCAGCAGCTCCCCCCCGGAAGAGACCCAGTACTTC	CASSSPPEETQYF
TRBD1	once	TRBJ2-7	TRBV6-5	TGTGCCAGCATCCAAGGGACAGGGCTGAGGGAGCAGTACTTC	CASIQGTGLREQYF
TRBD1	-	TRBJ1-5	TRBV7-2	TGTGCCAGCAGCCCTTCCGGGACAGGTAGCAATCAGCCCCAGCATTTT	CASSPSGTGSNQPQHF
-	-	TRBJ2-2	TRBV10-3	TGTGCCATCGGCTTGGGAGACGGGGAGCTGTTTTTT	CAIGLGDGELFF
TRBD1	-	TRBJ2-7	TRBV24-1	TGTGCCACCAGTGATCCGGGGAGGGGACAGGGGGACTCCTACGAGCAGTACTTC	CATSDPGRGQGDSYEQYF
-	many	TRBJ2-3	TRBV5-1	TGCGCCAGCAGCTTGGGAGCAGGGTGGGGCCCAGATACGCAGTATTTT	CASSLGAGWGPDTQYF